This T cell receptor (beta chain) was captured in a study of cytomegalovirus exposure and HLA in healthy donors. About the study: Unique TCRs from HLA-typed donors, 65 million to 85 million of them, were held in an early data release.

The V and J ends lost 5 bases and 4 bases, in that order; junction bases with no gene match: 7. The germline V gene has CDR1 MNHEY and CDR2 SMNVEV (reference sequence). The CDR3 runs 15 residues. Use of 60 Vbeta and 13 Jbeta primers characterized the PCR. This table comes from immunoSEQ multiplex PCR, and its TCRdb copy is limited to in-frame clones, with some not included. The sample lists about 160,000 clones; around 77% were seen once. This clone has a single count. V is TRBV27 and J is TRBJ2-3, with 9 bases aligning to TRBD1. This clonotype originated in a man between 60 and 70 years old in good health and CMV-seronegative. Sequencing input: PBMCs. The chain's CDR3 is CASSPPGQGSDTQYF. CDR3 bases: TGTGCCAGCAGTCCCCCGGGACAGGGTTCAGATACGCAGTATTTT.